Given below is one T cell receptor beta chain in context. Its antigen is undetermined. The V and J ends lost 4 bases and 4 bases respectively, with 20 bases between them. The CDR3 has 16 amino acids. CDR1 and CDR2 from the germline V gene are SGDLS and YYNGEE. The source of the sample is a study of OX40 agonist ivuxolimab in advanced cancers. About the research overall: Patients in dose escalation had liver, melanoma, kidney or head and neck cancers.

The protocol was immunoSEQ multiplex PCR, while the TCRdb copy is restricted to in-frame clones and leaves out a portion. The sample consists of more than 85,000 clones, around 85% of them appearing once. General observations from the study: More expanded clones were found, on average, in CD8+ than in CD4+ T cells.

The receptor was isolated from an adult with an advanced solid tumor such as melanoma, head and neck, liver or kidney cancer. The sample here was CD4+ or CD8+ T cells sorted from blood, taken in a trial of the OX40 agonist ivuxolimab. The chain couples TRBV9 to TRBJ1-2; D uncertain. Here the CDR3 DNA reads TGTGCCAGCAGCCCTCCTTCCTGGAGGTGGGGCTATGGCTACACCTTC. It specifies CASSPPSWRWGYGYTF.